This TCR beta chain was captured in a study of blood T cell repertoires in COVID-19. Study-level background: Material from acute and convalescent COVID-19 was sourced from the United States, Italy and Spain. Sources were T cells, B-cell-depleted T cells, or PBMCs; the material itself was cDNA or gDNA.

The protocol was immunoSEQ multiplex PCR, while the TCRdb copy is restricted to in-frame clones and leaves out a portion. This table has 130,000 or so clones, more than 75% appearing once. J was trimmed by 7 bases and V by 5 bases; bases with no gene match: 10. The CDR3 runs 14 residues. Germline CDR1 reads MNHEY; CDR2 reads SVGAGI. V gene TRBV6-5 combines with J gene TRBJ1-2; 7 nucleotides align to TRBD1. The sequence came from a man aged 50 or older with active COVID-19. The source material was peripheral blood. The CDR3 region is CASSQQGGSAGYTF. The CDR3 bases are TGTGCCAGCAGTCAACAAGGGGGCTCTGCTGGCTACACCTTC.